The clone carrying this TCR beta chain showed up many times. The antigen remains undetermined. The germline V gene has CDR1 SGHAT and CDR2 FQNNGV. This CDR3 comprises 15 residues. The V gene end was trimmed by 5 bases and the J gene end by 3 bases; junction bases not matched to a gene: 6. The sample originates from a study of early T cells in non-severe SARS-CoV-2 infection. At the level of the study: The study sequenced bulk RNA from unsorted whole blood, with chains unpaired.

Tagging with unique molecular identifiers was applied to individual cDNA molecules. TCRdb re-derived calls from the 5' RACE reads in MiXCR, one entry per CDR3 protein. The sample has about 50,000 distinct CDR3 sequences, more than 9% seen once; the top ten hold 6.5%. Study-wide results and limits: VDJdb-based matching was biased toward anti-spike CD8 responses and missed private and CD4 specificities.

This sequence joins TRBV11-2 and TRBJ2-3; 9 bases are a match to TRBD2. The receptor was derived from an adult who was a healthcare worker with PCR-confirmed SARS-CoV-2 infection or an uninfected control (not recorded which). Sequencing was carried out using whole blood. Here the CDR3 reads CASSHSGRRTDTQYF. DNA of the CDR3: TGTGCCAGCAGCCACAGCGGGAGGAGGACAGATACGCAGTATTTT.